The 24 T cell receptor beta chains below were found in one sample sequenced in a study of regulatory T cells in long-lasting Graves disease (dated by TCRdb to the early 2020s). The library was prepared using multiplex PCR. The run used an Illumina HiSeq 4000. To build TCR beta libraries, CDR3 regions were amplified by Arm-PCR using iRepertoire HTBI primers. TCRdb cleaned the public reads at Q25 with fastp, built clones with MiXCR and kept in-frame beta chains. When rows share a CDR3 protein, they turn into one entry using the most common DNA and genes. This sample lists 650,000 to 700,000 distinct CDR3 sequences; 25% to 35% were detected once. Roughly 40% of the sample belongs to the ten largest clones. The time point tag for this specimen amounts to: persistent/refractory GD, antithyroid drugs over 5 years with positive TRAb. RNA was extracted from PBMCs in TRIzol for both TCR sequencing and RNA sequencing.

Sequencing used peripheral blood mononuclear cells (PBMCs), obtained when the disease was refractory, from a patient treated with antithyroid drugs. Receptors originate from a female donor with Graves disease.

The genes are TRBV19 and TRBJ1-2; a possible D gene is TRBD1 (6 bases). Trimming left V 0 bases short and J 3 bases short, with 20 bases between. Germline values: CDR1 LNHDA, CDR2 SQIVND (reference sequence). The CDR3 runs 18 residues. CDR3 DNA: TGTGCCAGTAGTATAGATCTATACGGACAGCTTCCGGACTATGGCTACACCTTC. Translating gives CASSIDLYGQLPDYGYTF.

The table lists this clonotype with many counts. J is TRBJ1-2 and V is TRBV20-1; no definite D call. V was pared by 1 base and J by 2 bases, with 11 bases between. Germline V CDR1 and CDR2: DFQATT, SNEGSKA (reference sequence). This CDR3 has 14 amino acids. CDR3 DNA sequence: TGCAGTGCTAGAGGGCTAGGAGGGAACTATGGCTACACCTTC. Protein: CSARGLGGNYGYTF.

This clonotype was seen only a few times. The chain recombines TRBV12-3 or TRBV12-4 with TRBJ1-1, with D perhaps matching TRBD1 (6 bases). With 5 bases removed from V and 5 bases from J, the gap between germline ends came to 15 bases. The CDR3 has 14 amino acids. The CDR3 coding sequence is TGTGCCAGCAGTCACACACCAGACAGGACTGAAGCTTTCTTT. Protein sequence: CASSHTPDRTEAFF.

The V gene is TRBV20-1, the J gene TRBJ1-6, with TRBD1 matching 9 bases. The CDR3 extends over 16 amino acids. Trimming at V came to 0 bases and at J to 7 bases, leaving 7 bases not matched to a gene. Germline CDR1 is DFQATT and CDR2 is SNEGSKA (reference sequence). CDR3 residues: CSARDQDRGRNSPLHF. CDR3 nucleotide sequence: TGCAGTGCTAGAGATCAGGACAGGGGCCGCAATTCACCCCTCCACTTT.

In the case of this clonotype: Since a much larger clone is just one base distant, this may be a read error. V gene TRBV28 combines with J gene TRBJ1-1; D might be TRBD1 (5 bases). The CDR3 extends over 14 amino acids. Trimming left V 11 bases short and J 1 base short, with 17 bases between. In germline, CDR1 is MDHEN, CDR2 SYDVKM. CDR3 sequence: CAGCKGRPNTEAFF. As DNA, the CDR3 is TGTGCCGGCTGTAAGGGACGCCCGAACACTGAAGCTTTCTTT.

Here the CDR3 DNA reads TGCAGCGTTGAAAGCCTTCCTGGAAACACCATATATTTT. This encodes CSVESLPGNTIYF. The chain carries TRBV29-1 and TRBJ1-3; D not resolved. Germline values: CDR1 SQVTM, CDR2 ANQGSEA. This CDR3 comprises 13 residues. V lost 2 bases, J lost 2 bases, and 7 bases lay in between.

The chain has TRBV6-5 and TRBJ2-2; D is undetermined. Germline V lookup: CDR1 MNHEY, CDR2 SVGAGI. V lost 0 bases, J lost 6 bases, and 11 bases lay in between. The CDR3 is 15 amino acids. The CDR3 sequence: CASSYSSREAGELFF. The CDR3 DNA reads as TGTGCCAGCAGTTACTCGAGCCGTGAGGCCGGGGAGCTGTTTTTT.

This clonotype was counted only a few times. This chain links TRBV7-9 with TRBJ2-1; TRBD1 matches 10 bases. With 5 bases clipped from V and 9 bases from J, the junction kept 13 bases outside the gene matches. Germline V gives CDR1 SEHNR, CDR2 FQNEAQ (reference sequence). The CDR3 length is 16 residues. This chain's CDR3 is CASSARQGAKLSEQFF. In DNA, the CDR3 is TGTGCCAGCAGCGCCAGACAGGGGGCCAAGTTAAGTGAGCAGTTCTTC.

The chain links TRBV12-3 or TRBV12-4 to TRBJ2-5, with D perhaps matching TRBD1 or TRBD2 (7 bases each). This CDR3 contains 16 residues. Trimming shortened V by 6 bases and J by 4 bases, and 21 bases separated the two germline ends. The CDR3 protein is CASSLPQGEGAETQYF. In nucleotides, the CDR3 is TGTGCCAGCAGCCTCCCACAAGGGGAGGGGGCAGAGACCCAGTACTTC.

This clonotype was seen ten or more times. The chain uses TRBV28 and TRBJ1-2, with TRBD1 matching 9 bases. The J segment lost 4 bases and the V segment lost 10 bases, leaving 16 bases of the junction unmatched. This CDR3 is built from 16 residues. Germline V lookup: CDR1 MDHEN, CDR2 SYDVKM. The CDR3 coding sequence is TGTGCCACGAGGCCTGGGGACAGGGTAATTCCCTATGGCTACACCTTC. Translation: CATRPGDRVIPYGYTF.

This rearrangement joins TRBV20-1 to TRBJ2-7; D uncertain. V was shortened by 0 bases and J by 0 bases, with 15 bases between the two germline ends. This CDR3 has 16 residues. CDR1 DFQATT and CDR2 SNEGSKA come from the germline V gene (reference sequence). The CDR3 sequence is CSARDANVKPSYEQYF. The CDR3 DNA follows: TGCAGTGCTAGAGATGCTAATGTCAAACCCTCCTACGAGCAGTACTTC.

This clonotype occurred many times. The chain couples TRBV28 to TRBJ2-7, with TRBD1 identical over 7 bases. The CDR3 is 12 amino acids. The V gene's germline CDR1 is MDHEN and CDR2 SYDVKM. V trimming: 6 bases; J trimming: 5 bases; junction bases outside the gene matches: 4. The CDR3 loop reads CASRTGDNEQYF. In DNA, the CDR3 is TGTGCCAGCAGAACAGGGGATAACGAGCAGTACTTC.

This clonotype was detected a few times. The CDR3 DNA follows: TGTGCCAGTAAAGGACTAGCGGGAGGCGCCGGGGAGCTGTTTTTT. Its protein product is CASKGLAGGAGELFF. The chain links TRBV19 to TRBJ2-2; TRBD2 matches 14 bases. The CDR3 contains 15 residues. Looked up from germline, CDR1 is LNHDA and CDR2 is SQIVND (reference sequence). The V and J ends lost 7 bases and 6 bases, in that order; junction bases with no gene match: 4.

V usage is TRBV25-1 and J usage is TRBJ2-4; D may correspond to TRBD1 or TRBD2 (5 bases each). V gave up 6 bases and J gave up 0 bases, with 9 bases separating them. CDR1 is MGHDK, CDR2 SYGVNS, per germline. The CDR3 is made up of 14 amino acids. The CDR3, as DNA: TGTGCCAGCAGCCGGGGCCTAGCCAAAAACATTCAGTACTTC. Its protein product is CASSRGLAKNIQYF.

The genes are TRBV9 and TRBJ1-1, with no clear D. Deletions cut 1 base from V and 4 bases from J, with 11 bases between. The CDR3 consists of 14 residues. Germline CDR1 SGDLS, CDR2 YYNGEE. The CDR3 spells CASSVKEGPTEAFF. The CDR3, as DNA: TGTGCCAGCAGCGTAAAGGAAGGGCCCACTGAAGCTTTCTTT. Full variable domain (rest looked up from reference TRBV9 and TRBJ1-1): DSGVTQTPKHLITATGQRVTLRCSPRSGDLSVYWYQQSLDQGLQFLIQYYNGEERAKGNILERFSAQQFPDLHSELNLSSLELGDSALYFCASSVKEGPTEAFFGQGTRLTVV.

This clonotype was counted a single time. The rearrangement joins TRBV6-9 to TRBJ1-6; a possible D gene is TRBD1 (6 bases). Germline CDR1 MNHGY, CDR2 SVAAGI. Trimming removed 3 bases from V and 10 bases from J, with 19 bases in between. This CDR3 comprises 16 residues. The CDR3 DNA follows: TGTGCCAGCAGTTACAGTGTTAACAGGGACGGCTCACCCCTCCACTTT. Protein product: CASSYSVNRDGSPLHF.

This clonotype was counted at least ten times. CDR3 region: CASSPAFRDRRNYEQYF. The CDR3 bases are TGTGCCAGCAGCCCGGCATTCCGGGACAGGAGAAACTACGAGCAGTACTTC. The chain recombines TRBV11-2 with TRBJ2-7, with TRBD1 matching over 8 bases. The ends lost 5 bases at V and 3 bases at J; junction bases unmatched: 15. The germline gives CDR1 SGHAT, CDR2 FQNNGV. The CDR3 is 17 residues long.

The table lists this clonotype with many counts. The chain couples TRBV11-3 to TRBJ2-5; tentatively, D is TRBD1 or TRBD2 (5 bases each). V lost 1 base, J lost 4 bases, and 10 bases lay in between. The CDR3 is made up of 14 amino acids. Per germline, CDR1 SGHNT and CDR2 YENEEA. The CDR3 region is CASSLGGTGETQYF. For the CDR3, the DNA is TGTGCCAGCAGCTTAGGTGGGACGGGAGAGACCCAGTACTTC.

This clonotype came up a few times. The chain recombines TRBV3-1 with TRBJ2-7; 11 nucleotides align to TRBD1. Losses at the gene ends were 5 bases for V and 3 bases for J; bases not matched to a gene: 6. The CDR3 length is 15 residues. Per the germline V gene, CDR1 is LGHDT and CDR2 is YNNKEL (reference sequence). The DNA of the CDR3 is TGTGCCAGCAGCGCTGGACAGGGGGCGGTCTACGAGCAGTACTTC. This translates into CASSAGQGAVYEQYF.

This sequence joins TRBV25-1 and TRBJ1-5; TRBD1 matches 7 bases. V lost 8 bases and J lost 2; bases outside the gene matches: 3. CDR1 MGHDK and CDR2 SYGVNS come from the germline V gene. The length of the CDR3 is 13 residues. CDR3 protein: CASQGTGNQPQHF. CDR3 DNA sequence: TGTGCCAGCCAAGGGACAGGCAATCAGCCCCAGCATTTT.

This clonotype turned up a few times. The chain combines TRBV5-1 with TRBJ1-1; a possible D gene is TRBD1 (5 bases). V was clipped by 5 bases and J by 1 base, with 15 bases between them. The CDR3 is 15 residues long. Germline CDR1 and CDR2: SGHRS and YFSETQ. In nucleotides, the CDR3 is TGCGCCAGCAGTGTGGACAAAGATGAGAACACTGAAGCTTTCTTT. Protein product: CASSVDKDENTEAFF.

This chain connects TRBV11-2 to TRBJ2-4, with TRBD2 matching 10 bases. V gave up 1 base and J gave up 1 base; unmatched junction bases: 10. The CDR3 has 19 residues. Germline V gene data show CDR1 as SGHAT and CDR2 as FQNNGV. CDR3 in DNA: TGTGCCAGCAGCTTAGGAACTAGCGGGATAAGTCTCGCCAAAAACATTCAGTACTTC. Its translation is CASSLGTSGISLAKNIQYF.

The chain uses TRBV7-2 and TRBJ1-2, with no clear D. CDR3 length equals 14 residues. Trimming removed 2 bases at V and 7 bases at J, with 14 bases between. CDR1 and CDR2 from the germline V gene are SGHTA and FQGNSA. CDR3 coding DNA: TGTGCCAGCAGCTTAACCGTTCGGCTGGCTGGCTACACCTTC. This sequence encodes CASSLTVRLAGYTF.

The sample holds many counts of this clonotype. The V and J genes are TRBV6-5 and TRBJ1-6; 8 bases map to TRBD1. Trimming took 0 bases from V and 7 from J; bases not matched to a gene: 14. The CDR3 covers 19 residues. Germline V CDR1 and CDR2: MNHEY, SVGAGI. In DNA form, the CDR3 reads TGTGCCAGCAGTTACTCGGAGTCAGGGGGCGACTCCTCAAATTCACCCCTCCACTTT. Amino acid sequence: CASSYSESGGDSSNSPLHF.